Shown below are 21 T cell receptor beta chains from a single sample sequenced in a study of T-cell memory formation after mild COVID-19. TCRdb re-analysed the 5' RACE reads in MiXCR, keeping a single row per CDR3 protein. The repertoire holds 13,000 to 15,000 distinct CDR3 sequences, with about 20% as singletons. The sequencing sample was made of PBMCs or a T cell subset sorted from them (not recorded which). These receptors all come from a man between 18 and 29 years old who had mild COVID-19 (a few samples of this study predate the infection). Cell type and time point are not known.

This clonotype has a count of ten or more. This rearrangement joins TRBV24-1 to TRBJ2-3, with D possibly being TRBD2 (5 bases). V was pared by 9 bases and J by 4 bases, with 10 bases between. The CDR3 contains 12 residues. The germline gives CDR1 KGHDR, CDR2 SFDVKD. CDR3 loop: CATPGVPDTQYF. CDR3 nucleotide sequence: TGTGCCACCCCCGGGGTACCAGATACGCAGTATTTT.

At least ten counts were recorded for this clonotype. The chain has TRBV18 and TRBJ2-3, with 13 bases fitting TRBD2. The CDR3 contains 14 residues. V shed 5 bases, J shed 6 bases, and the junction held 2 bases outside the gene matches. Germline CDR1 is KGHSH and CDR2 is LQKENI. The CDR3 sequence: CASSSGLAGDTQYF. The CDR3 DNA sequence: TGTGCCAGCTCATCGGGACTAGCGGGGGATACGCAGTATTTT.

This clonotype was seen ten or more times. The chain is built from TRBV13 and TRBJ1-4, with D unclear. V was pared by 3 bases and J by 8 bases, with 13 bases between. Germline CDR1 and CDR2: PRHDT and FYEKMQ (reference sequence). The CDR3 runs to 14 residues. CDR3 sequence reads: CASSFRGGREKLFF. In DNA, the CDR3 is TGTGCCAGCAGCTTCCGGGGAGGTCGGGAAAAACTGTTTTTT.

This clonotype was seen a handful of times. The chain recombines TRBV7-9 with TRBJ1-1; D possibly corresponds to TRBD1 (5 bases). The CDR3 spans 15 residues. Germline CDR1 SEHNR, CDR2 FQNEAQ (reference sequence). V lost 0 bases and J lost 9, with 17 bases in between. The CDR3 is CASSLAGAGNRQAFF. CDR3 bases: TGTGCCAGCAGCTTAGCAGGGGCAGGGAATCGGCAAGCTTTCTTT.

The gene calls are TRBV20-1 and TRBJ2-3; D remains ambiguous. Trimming shortened V by 1 base and J by 5 bases, and 4 bases separated the two germline ends. Germline CDR1 and CDR2: DFQATT and SNEGSKA (reference sequence). The CDR3 is 11 residues long. The DNA for the CDR3 is TGCAGTGCTAGAGGGTTAGATACGCAGTATTTT. This sequence encodes CSARGLDTQYF.

This chain uses TRBV7-2 with TRBJ2-3; TRBD2 aligns across 7 bases. Germline-derived CDR1 and CDR2 are SGHTA and FQGNSA. Trimming at V came to 2 bases and at J to 1 base, leaving 0 bases not matched to a gene. The CDR3 sequence is 14 residues long. CDR3 sequence reads: CASSLSGGTDTQYF. The DNA of the CDR3 is TGTGCCAGCAGCTTAAGCGGGGGCACAGATACGCAGTATTTT.

In this sample, this clonotype turned up a few times. The gene calls are TRBV7-2 and TRBJ2-5; 8 nucleotides match TRBD2. The CDR3 is 14 residues long. V dropped 5 bases and J dropped 5; count of bases not matched to a gene: 7. Germline V CDR1 and CDR2: SGHTA, FQGNSA. The CDR3 bases are TGTGCCAGCAGCCTCCCGGGGGGGTTGGAGACCCAGTACTTC. Encoded protein: CASSLPGGLETQYF.

This clonotype was seen ten or more times. This chain links TRBV5-1 with TRBJ2-1; perhaps TRBD2 as D (6 bases). Between the trimmed V and J ends, which lost 1 base and 5 bases, there was a span of 13 bases. This CDR3 contains 15 residues. CDR1 SGHRS and CDR2 YFSETQ come from the germline V gene. Here the CDR3 DNA reads TGCGCCAGCAGCTTGACCGGGGGACCCAACAATGAGCAGTTCTTC. Translating it yields CASSLTGGPNNEQFF.

This clonotype was counted ten times or more. The rearrangement links TRBV7-2 to TRBJ1-1; unclear D gene. CDR3 length: 13 residues. With 5 bases removed from V and 8 bases from J, the gap between germline ends came to 15 bases. In germline, CDR1 is SGHTA, CDR2 FQGNSA. The CDR3 DNA sequence: TGTGCCAGCAGCGACTCCCTCTGGTGGGAAGCTTTCTTT. Translation gives CASSDSLWWEAFF.

Many counts were recorded for this clonotype. The genes are TRBV3-1 and TRBJ2-1; D might be TRBD1 or TRBD2, each matching 6 bases. V lost 4 bases and J 8 bases, leaving 30 bases between the germline ends. CDR3 length equals 19 residues. The germline V gene encodes CDR1 LGHDT and CDR2 YNNKEL (reference sequence). The CDR3 is CASSLARRWIISGGHEQFF. The CDR3 region has the DNA TGTGCCAGCAGCCTCGCGCGAAGGTGGATCATCTCCGGGGGCCATGAGCAGTTCTTC.

V usage is TRBV20-1 and J usage is TRBJ2-3, with 8 bases aligning to TRBD2. V shed 3 bases, J shed 8 bases, and the junction held 16 bases outside the gene matches. The CDR3 is 16 amino acids. Germline assignment: CDR1 DFQATT and CDR2 SNEGSKA (reference sequence). The chain's CDR3 is CSASAASGPTPRTQYF. DNA for the CDR3: TGCAGTGCTAGCGCGGCTAGCGGGCCCACCCCCCGTACGCAGTATTTT.

This clonotype was seen ten or more times. The chain recombines TRBV20-1 with TRBJ2-1; TRBD1 matches 7 bases. The CDR3 covers 14 residues. Germline CDR1 and CDR2: DFQATT and SNEGSKA (reference sequence). V lost 5 bases to trimming and J lost 6 bases; unmatched junction nucleotides: 10. The CDR3 loop is CSAPGQVRFNEQFF. The CDR3 DNA reads as TGCAGTGCTCCCGGACAGGTTAGGTTCAATGAGCAGTTCTTC.

The table lists this clonotype with many counts. The V and J genes are TRBV4-3 and TRBJ2-1; possible D gene TRBD2, 7 bases. CDR1 is LGHNA and CDR2 is YSLEER in the germline V gene. V shed 6 bases and J shed 8 bases, with 23 bases lying between them. This CDR3 region has 16 residues. The CDR3 nucleotides read TGCGCCAGCAGGGACGGTCTATGGGGGGGCTCGGATGAGCAGTTCTTC. It specifies CASRDGLWGGSDEQFF.

This clonotype was seen repeatedly, ten times or more. V gene TRBV4-3 combines with J gene TRBJ1-1; 11 nucleotides agree with TRBD1. This CDR3 is 16 amino acids long. V lost 3 bases to trimming and J lost 4 bases; unmatched junction nucleotides: 7. Germline CDR1 reads LGHNA; CDR2 reads YSLEER. CDR3: CASSQQDRGPGTEAFF. In DNA, the CDR3 is TGCGCCAGCAGCCAGCAGGACAGGGGGCCGGGCACTGAAGCTTTCTTT.

This clonotype was counted many times. This sequence joins TRBV12-3 or TRBV12-4 and TRBJ2-2; 8 bases agree with TRBD2. V was pared by 2 bases and J by 6 bases, with 17 bases of the junction left unmatched. This CDR3 is 19 amino acids long. The CDR3 sequence: CASSLSWILGLDKAGELFF. CDR3 DNA sequence: TGTGCCAGCAGTTTAAGTTGGATTCTGGGACTAGACAAGGCCGGGGAGCTGTTTTTT.

This clonotype appeared a few times. V is TRBV6-5 and J is TRBJ2-7, with D perhaps TRBD2 (6 bases). CDR1 is MNHEY and CDR2 is SVGAGI in the germline V gene. The CDR3 totals 14 residues. V lost 2 bases to trimming and J lost 0 bases, with 8 bases between them. The CDR3: CASSYGGTSYEQYF. The CDR3 coding sequence is TGTGCCAGCAGTTACGGGGGGACCTCCTACGAGCAGTACTTC.

The chain employs TRBV12-3 or TRBV12-4 and TRBJ2-2; D is possibly TRBD1 (6 bases). V was pared by 2 bases and J by 2 bases, with 9 bases between. The CDR3 consists of 15 residues. The CDR3 DNA sequence: TGTGCCAGCAGTTTATTACAGGGAAACACCGGGGAGCTGTTTTTT. Translation gives CASSLLQGNTGELFF.

This clonotype appeared a few times. Sequence at one end of the junction differs from germline and may be a read error. V usage is TRBV20-1 and J usage is TRBJ2-1; 8 bases fit TRBD2. CDR3 length: 13 amino acids. Germline CDR1 is DFQATT and CDR2 is SNEGSKA (reference sequence). The CDR3, as DNA: TGCAGTGCCAGAGCGGGGGCCTACAATGAGCAGTTCTTC. Its protein is CSARAGAYNEQFF.

This clonotype occurred many times. V and J are TRBV6-5 and TRBJ2-1; 13 positions agree with TRBD2. This CDR3 has 18 amino acids. Germline V gives CDR1 MNHEY, CDR2 SVGAGI. J was trimmed by 6 bases and V by 6 bases; bases with no gene match: 14. CDR3 DNA: TGTGCCAGCAGCCTAACCGGGACTAGCGGGATATCGGGCAATGAGCAGTTCTTC. It is translated as CASSLTGTSGISGNEQFF.

The V call is TRBV20-1, the J call TRBJ2-3; D is perhaps TRBD1 or TRBD2 (5 bases each). V shed 5 bases and J shed 0 bases, with 21 bases lying between them. This CDR3 contains 17 residues. Germline V gene sequence: CDR1 DFQATT, CDR2 SNEGSKA (reference sequence). CDR3 residues: CSAFNPLVRESTDTQYF. CDR3 nucleotides: TGCAGTGCTTTCAACCCCTTGGTCAGGGAGAGCACAGATACGCAGTATTTT.

This clonotype was seen once. The J gene is TRBJ1-1, the V gene TRBV7-9; TRBD1 is a possible D gene (5 bases). V was trimmed by 4 bases and J by 7 bases, leaving 7 bases between them. Germline CDR1 and CDR2: SEHNR and FQNEAQ (reference sequence). The CDR3 runs 11 residues. As DNA, the CDR3 is TGTGCCAGCAGCTATGGGGGTGAAGCTTTCTTT. The encoded protein is CASSYGGEAFF.